Listed below are T cell receptor beta chains from one sample, sequenced in a study of blood T cell repertoires in COVID-19. TCRdb's copy holds only in-frame clones and misses some; the assay was immunoSEQ multiplex PCR. This repertoire shows about 170,000 clones, more than 75% found once; its top ten account for around 3.5%. Sequenced input: peripheral blood. These receptors were obtained from a man aged 18 to 29 with active or convalescent COVID-19. CDR3s include the opening cysteine and the closing phenylalanine or tryptophan. The D gene is left open where the match is weak. Some rows mark clone size as missing; the rest say once, few, many or name a class of expanded clone.

v_gene,j_gene,abundance,d_gene,CDR3nt,CDR3aa
TRBV7-9,TRBJ1-2,NA,TRBD1,TGTGCCAGCAGCTTAGGAGGGGACAGAGCCTACTATGGCTACACCTTC,CASSLGGDRAYYGYTF
TRBV3-1/TRBV3-2,TRBJ2-3,NA,TRBD2,TGTGCCAGCAGCCGTGGACTAGCGGGGGTAGATACGCAGTATTTT,CASSRGLAGVDTQYF
TRBV7-2,TRBJ2-7,NA,NA,TGTGCCAGCAGCCCCGGACATACTAACTACGAGCAGTACTTC,CASSPGHTNYEQYF
TRBV4-2,TRBJ1-1,NA,NA,TGTGCCAGCAGCCAAGAGCAGGGGCTGGTCGCTGAAGCTTTCTTT,CASSQEQGLVAEAFF
TRBV19,TRBJ1-3,NA,NA,TGTGCCAGTAGTATAGGAAACAGGCTTGCTGGAAACACCATATATTTT,CASSIGNRLAGNTIYF
TRBV7-9,TRBJ2-2,NA,NA,TGTGCCAGCAGCTTAACGGGGAACACCGGGGAGCTGTTTTTT,CASSLTGNTGELFF
TRBV5-1,TRBJ1-2,NA,NA,TGCGCCAGCAGCTTGGATGCGTATGGCTACACCTTC,CASSLDAYGYTF
TRBV11-3,TRBJ1-5,NA,NA,TGTGCCAGCAGCTTAGGGGAGGGGCAGCCCCAGCATTTT,CASSLGEGQPQHF
TRBV7-9,TRBJ1-1,NA,NA,TGTGCCAGCAGCTTAGATCAGACTATCAAAGAAGCTTTCTTT,CASSLDQTIKEAFF
TRBV18,TRBJ2-1,NA,NA,TGTGCCAGCTCACCGCGAACATCAACTATAAATGAGCAGTTCTTC,CASSPRTSTINEQFF
TRBV6-1,TRBJ1-2,once,NA,TGTGCCAGCAGTGAATTTTACAGGACCTCTAACTATGGCTACACCTTC,CASSEFYRTSNYGYTF
TRBV28,TRBJ2-1,NA,TRBD2,TGTGCCAGCAGGCAGGTGGGGGGGGGAAGTCGTTACAATGAGCAGTTCTTC,CASRQVGGGSRYNEQFF
TRBV11-2,TRBJ1-2,NA,NA,TGTGCCAGCAGCTTAGGGAGGCAGACTTCAAGATACTATGGCTACACCTTC,CASSLGRQTSRYYGYTF
TRBV9,TRBJ2-1,few,NA,TGTGCCAGCAGCGGTTTAGGAGGGAGCGAGCAGTTCTTC,CASSGLGGSEQFF
TRBV10-3,TRBJ2-7,NA,NA,TGTGCCAGGCGTCAACGGGACTCCCGGCCCTACGAGCAGTACTTC,CARRQRDSRPYEQYF
TRBV4-1,TRBJ2-5,few,NA,TGCGCCAGCAGCCAAGGGGGCGGGGGCTCGGTAGGAGAGACCCAGTACTTC,CASSQGGGGSVGETQYF
TRBV24-1,TRBJ2-2,NA,TRBD2,TGTGCCACCAGCAGACTAGCGGGAGTGAGCACCGGGGAGCTGTTTTTT,CATSRLAGVSTGELFF
TRBV11-2,TRBJ2-1,NA,NA,TGTGCCAGCAGCCTTTTGCGGGACCCCAATGAGCAGTTCTTC,CASSLLRDPNEQFF
TRBV28,TRBJ1-2,NA,NA,TGTGCCAGCAGTTTGACGGGGTTTTTGTATGGCTACACCTTC,CASSLTGFLYGYTF
TRBV28,TRBJ1-2,NA,TRBD1,TGTGCCAGCTGCCTGGGACAGGACTATGGCTACACCTTC,CASCLGQDYGYTF
TRBV6-5,TRBJ1-1,NA,NA,TGTGCCAGCAGTCCGGCAGGGAACACTGAAGCTTTCTTT,CASSPAGNTEAFF
TRBV2,TRBJ1-2,NA,TRBD1,TGTGCCAGCAGTGAGACAGGGGTTAACTATGGCTACACCTTC,CASSETGVNYGYTF
TRBV27,TRBJ1-4,NA,TRBD1,TGTGCCAGCAGTCCCGGGACAGTCCGAAGAATTCCTAATGAAAAACTGTTTTTT,CASSPGTVRRIPNEKLFF
TRBV5-1,TRBJ2-5,NA,TRBD2,TGCGCCAGCAGCGACCTAGCGGGGGACGGGGCCCAGTACTTC,CASSDLAGDGAQYF
TRBV4-3,TRBJ2-7,NA,TRBD1,TGCGCCAGCAGCCAAGATAGCGGCAGGGGGCCCGAGCAGTACTTC,CASSQDSGRGPEQYF
TRBV7-2,TRBJ2-1,NA,TRBD2,TGTGCCAGCAGCTTAGGACTAGCGGGTAACAATGAGCAGTTCTTC,CASSLGLAGNNEQFF
TRBV6-2/TRBV6-3,TRBJ2-7,NA,TRBD1,TGTGCCAGCAGCCACGGGGGACAGGGCCACGAGCAGTACTTC,CASSHGGQGHEQYF
TRBV5-4,TRBJ1-2,NA,NA,TGTGCCAGCAGCTTGGATCGTGGCTACACCTTC,CASSLDRGYTF
TRBV12-3/TRBV12-4,TRBJ1-2,NA,NA,TGTGCCAGCAGTCCCATCATAATAGCCGGCTACACCTTC,CASSPIIIAGYTF
TRBV4-3,TRBJ2-3,once,NA,TGCGCCAGCAGCCAAGTTGGCTTGAACACAGATACGCAGTATTTT,CASSQVGLNTDTQYF
TRBV6-6,TRBJ2-3,NA,TRBD1,TGTGCCAGTGGGACAGCCACAGATACGCAGTATTTT,CASGTATDTQYF
TRBV10-3,TRBJ1-3,NA,TRBD1,TGTGCCATAGAATCCGGGACAGGGCAACAAAACACCATATATTTT,CAIESGTGQQNTIYF
TRBV19,TRBJ2-2,NA,NA,TGTGCCAGCCGTAATACGAACACCGGGGAGCTGTTTTTT,CASRNTNTGELFF
TRBV19,TRBJ1-2,NA,NA,TGTGCCAGTACCCTCCAGGGACTCACTAACTATGGCTACACCTTC,CASTLQGLTNYGYTF
TRBV5-1,TRBJ1-4,NA,TRBD1,TGCGCCAGCAGACAGGGGCCTAATGAAAAACTGTTTTTT,CASRQGPNEKLFF
TRBV5-5,TRBJ2-3,NA,NA,TGTGCCAGCAGCTTTTTAACAGGGTCCACAGATACGCAGTATTTT,CASSFLTGSTDTQYF
TRBV14,TRBJ1-1,NA,TRBD1,TGTGCCAGCAGCTCAAGACAGGGAAATATGAACACTGAAGCTTTCTTT,CASSSRQGNMNTEAFF
TRBV4-1,TRBJ1-5,NA,TRBD1,TGCGCCAGCAGACCTCTGGACAGGAACAATCAGCCCCAGCATTTT,CASRPLDRNNQPQHF
TRBV29-1,TRBJ1-2,NA,NA,TGCAGCGTTGAGGGCAGCAACTATGGCTACACCTTC,CSVEGSNYGYTF
TRBV15,TRBJ2-3,few,NA,TGTGCCACCAGCCTTAGGGGGGGGGCCAGGGCAGATACGCAGTATTTT,CATSLRGGARADTQYF
TRBV4-2,TRBJ1-5,NA,TRBD1,TGTGCCAGCAGCCGGACAGGAGGGGTGGACAATCAGCCCCAGCATTTT,CASSRTGGVDNQPQHF
TRBV28,TRBJ1-1,NA,NA,TGTGCCAGCAATTTCTTGCGGAACACTGAAGCTTTCTTT,CASNFLRNTEAFF
TRBV14,TRBJ2-1,NA,TRBD2,TGTGCCAGCAGCCAAGGACTAGCGGTTCGCAATGAGCAGTTCTTC,CASSQGLAVRNEQFF
TRBV29-1,TRBJ2-3,NA,TRBD2,TGCAGCGTTGGCGGGGGGGTCCTACTTTTCACAGATACGCAGTATTTT,CSVGGGVLLFTDTQYF
TRBV11-2,TRBJ1-6,NA,NA,TGTGCCAGCAGCTTGCCGGGTCCAAGTTCACCCCTCCACTTT,CASSLPGPSSPLHF
TRBV3-1/TRBV3-2,TRBJ2-5,few,NA,TGTGCCAGCAGCCAAGCCATATGGGGGGGCATGGAGACCCAGTACTTC,CASSQAIWGGMETQYF
TRBV3-1/TRBV3-2,TRBJ2-2,NA,TRBD1,TGTGCCAGCACCCCACACAGTTCAGGGGGCCAAGCCGGGGAGCTGTTTTTT,CASTPHSSGGQAGELFF
TRBV29-1,TRBJ1-2,NA,TRBD1,TGCAGCGTGTTAGGGACAGGGGGCGAAGCAGTGAGCTATGGCTACACCTTC,CSVLGTGGEAVSYGYTF
TRBV19,TRBJ2-7,once,TRBD1,TGTGCCAGTACTTCCTCACCTCCGGGACAGGGAAGGGACGAGCAGTACTTC,CASTSSPPGQGRDEQYF
TRBV18,TRBJ1-5,NA,NA,TGTGCCAGCTCACCCGGAGGGAACAGCAATCAGCCCCAGCATTTT,CASSPGGNSNQPQHF
TRBV12-5,TRBJ1-1,NA,NA,TGTGCTAGTGGTTTGGAAGCCGGGTCCTCACGGGCTGAAGCTTTCTTT,CASGLEAGSSRAEAFF
TRBV3-1/TRBV3-2,TRBJ1-5,NA,NA,TGTGCCAGCAGCCAAGAAGTCAGGGGCAATCAGCCCCAGCATTTT,CASSQEVRGNQPQHF
TRBV10-3,TRBJ2-2,NA,NA,TGTGCCATTCAATACACTAGCACCGGGGAGCTGTTTTTT,CAIQYTSTGELFF
TRBV30,TRBJ1-2,NA,NA,TGTGCCTGGAGTGAAGTAGGGGTATTCTATGGCTACACCTTC,CAWSEVGVFYGYTF
TRBV5-1,TRBJ2-7,NA,TRBD1,TGCGCCAGCAGCACCGGACAGGACCTCTCCTACGAGCAGTACTTC,CASSTGQDLSYEQYF
TRBV7-8,TRBJ2-7,NA,NA,TGTGCCAGCAGCCGCCCGGGGGACGAGCAGTACTTC,CASSRPGDEQYF
TRBV9,TRBJ2-5,NA,TRBD2,TGTGCCAGCAGCGTAGTTAGCGGGAGCATCGAGACCCAGTACTTC,CASSVVSGSIETQYF
TRBV7-2,TRBJ2-7,NA,TRBD2,TGTGCCAGCAGCTTGGCGGGAGGGCCGGCATACGAGCAGTACTTC,CASSLAGGPAYEQYF
TRBV24-1,TRBJ2-7,NA,TRBD1,TGTGCCACCAGTGATTGGACCCAGGGGGCGCAGCTGTACTTC,CATSDWTQGAQLYF
TRBV6-4,TRBJ2-7,NA,NA,TGTGCCAGCAGTGACTCGGAGCGGGCCGTCTACGAGCAGTACTTC,CASSDSERAVYEQYF